The 24 T cell receptor beta chains listed next were all sequenced from one sample in a study of T cell repertoires in cytomegalovirus infection. TCRdb reanalysed the reads using MiXCR and keeps one entry per CDR3 protein. This table has 500,000 to 600,000 distinct CDR3 sequences, about 17% appearing once. The sequenced sample consisted of CD8+ T cells from PBMCs. All receptors come from a human donor in good health (CMV status not recorded). Some clones in this sample may be carry-over from other donors' samples.

The chain has TRBV4-1 and TRBJ1-5; D gene uncertain. V lost 0 bases, J lost 5 bases, and 11 bases lay in between. Germline V gene data show CDR1 as MGHRA and CDR2 as YSYEKL. The CDR3 extends over 15 amino acids. CDR3 nucleotide sequence: TGCGCCAGCAGCCAAGATAACGGGATATATCAGCCCCAGCATTTT. Its translation is CASSQDNGIYQPQHF.

This clonotype showed up many times. The V call is TRBV7-2, the J call TRBJ1-2; D call uncertain. The CDR3 loop spans 16 amino acids. V was cut by 1 base and J by 9 bases, with 21 bases left in between. Germline CDR1 and CDR2: SGHTA and FQGNSA. Written as DNA, the CDR3 is TGTGCCAGCAGCTTAGGGACCGGCAGCTCCCCCTCCAGCTACACCTTC. Translated: CASSLGTGSSPSSYTF.

This clonotype was found a few times. The chain is built from TRBV19 and TRBJ1-3, with a weak D call TRBD1 (5 bases). CDR3 length equals 14 residues. V dropped 4 bases and J dropped 4 bases, with 11 bases sitting between them. Germline CDR1 is LNHDA and CDR2 is SQIVND (reference sequence). Here the CDR3 reads CASSRRGSGNTIYF. The CDR3 coding sequence is TGTGCCAGTAGTAGGCGGGGGTCCGGAAACACCATATATTTT. The full variable domain, completed using reference TRBV19 and TRBJ1-3, is DGGITQSPKYLFRKEGQNVTLSCEQNLNHDAMYWYRQDPGQGLRLIYYSQIVNDFQKGDIAEGYSVSREKKESFPLTVTSAQKNPTAFYLCASSRRGSGNTIYFGEGSWLTVV.

This clonotype was counted at least ten times. The V call is TRBV7-9, the J call TRBJ1-3; a weak D match, TRBD1 (6 bases). CDR3 size: 14 residues. The V end lost 10 bases, the J end lost 4 bases, and 17 bases lay between the germline ends. CDR1 SEHNR and CDR2 FQNEAQ come from the germline V gene (reference sequence). DNA of the CDR3: TGTGCCACCATGCAAGGGGGTTCAGGAAACACCATATATTTT. It encodes CATMQGGSGNTIYF.

V gene TRBV25-1 combines with J gene TRBJ2-1, with D unresolved. CDR3 length: 12 residues. Per the germline V gene, CDR1 is MGHDK and CDR2 is SYGVNS. V lost 3 bases and J 5 bases, leaving 5 bases between the germline ends. Written as DNA, the CDR3 is TGTGCCAGCAGTGAGGCGAACAATGAGCAGTTCTTC. Protein product: CASSEANNEQFF. The full variable domain, rest sourced from reference TRBV25-1 and TRBJ2-1, is EADIYQTPRYLVIGTGKKITLECSQTMGHDKMYWYQQDPGMELHLIHYSYGVNSTEKGDLSSESTVSRIRTEHFPLTLESARPSHTSQYLCASSEANNEQFFGPGTRLTVL.

The rearrangement uses TRBV6-1 and TRBJ1-4; D remains ambiguous. With 4 bases removed from V and 0 bases from J, the gap between germline ends came to 12 bases. Germline-derived CDR1 and CDR2 are MNHNS and SASEGT. There are 16 residues in the CDR3. As DNA, the CDR3 is TGTGCCAGCAGTGCTCTCGCTGGTTCAACTAATGAAAAACTGTTTTTT. It codes for CASSALAGSTNEKLFF.

This clonotype was counted a few times. This sequence joins TRBV14 and TRBJ2-1, with D uncertain. This CDR3 spans 16 amino acids. Germline CDR1 SGHDN, CDR2 FVKESK. V was cut by 0 bases and J by 0 bases, with 9 bases left in between. This CDR3 reads CASSQEGWSSYNEQFF. CDR3 nucleotide sequence: TGTGCCAGCAGCCAAGAAGGCTGGAGCTCCTACAATGAGCAGTTCTTC.

This clonotype has only a few counts. At one end the junction does not follow the germline gene, possibly because of a read error. The chain combines TRBV11-3 with TRBJ1-1, with unresolved D. Germline V lookup: CDR1 SGHNT, CDR2 YENEEA. The CDR3 runs to 15 residues. The CDR3 bases are TGTGCCAGCAGCCCCCGCCGCGACATGAATACTGAAGCTTTCTTT. It codes for CASSPRRDMNTEAFF.

This clonotype was seen a few times. Just one base apart from a much larger clone, this may be a read error. The rearrangement links TRBV7-9 to TRBJ2-3, with TRBD1 identical over 10 bases. The CDR3 has 16 residues. The ends lost 5 bases at V and 5 bases at J; junction bases unmatched: 10. Germline CDR1 SEHNR, CDR2 FQNEAQ (reference sequence). The CDR3 spells CASSPVGGQGIDTQYF. CDR3 DNA sequence: TGTGCCAGCAGCCCAGTGGGGGGACAGGGGATAGATACGCAGTATTTT.

This clonotype was counted ten times or more. The chain recombines TRBV7-9 with TRBJ2-1, with 10 bases lining up with TRBD2. The CDR3 runs 16 residues. Germline V gene data show CDR1 as SEHNR and CDR2 as FQNEAQ (reference sequence). The V segment lost 4 bases and the J segment 3 bases; nucleotides outside the gene matches: 6. The CDR3 loop reads CASSSLSSGSYNEQFF. The DNA for the CDR3 is TGTGCCAGCAGCTCCCTATCTAGCGGGAGCTACAATGAGCAGTTCTTC.

The CDR3, as DNA: TGCAGTGCCCCCGAGTACGCTAGCGGACCTACGATGCAGTACTTC. Translation: CSAPEYASGPTMQYF. This rearrangement joins TRBV20-1 to TRBJ2-7, with 7 bases lining up with TRBD2. Trimming removed 6 bases from V and 9 bases from J; junction bases left unmatched: 20. There are 15 residues in the CDR3. Per germline, CDR1 DFQATT and CDR2 SNEGSKA (reference sequence).

This clonotype was found many times. V is TRBV12-3 or TRBV12-4 and J is TRBJ1-1, with TRBD1 matching over 7 bases. Losses at the gene ends were 5 bases for V and 4 bases for J; bases not matched to a gene: 7. CDR3 length equals 14 residues. The CDR3 DNA sequence: TGTGCCAGCAGTGAGGACAGGTCGGGCACTGAAGCTTTCTTT. This translates into CASSEDRSGTEAFF.

This clonotype was detected ten times or more. This chain joins TRBV10-3 and TRBJ1-1; D is ambiguous. The CDR3 covers 14 residues. The germline V gene has CDR1 ENHRY and CDR2 SYGVKD. The V and J ends lost 0 bases and 1 base respectively, with 6 bases between them. CDR3 coding DNA: TGTGCCATCAGTGAGTCCCGGTCGAACACTGAAGCTTTCTTT. This sequence encodes CAISESRSNTEAFF.

This clonotype has ten or more counts. The chain has TRBV7-9 and TRBJ2-7; D could derive from TRBD1 or TRBD2 (6 bases each). The germline V and J ends were trimmed by 5 bases and 3 bases, with 14 bases remaining between them. This CDR3 is built from 14 residues. CDR1 SEHNR and CDR2 FQNEAQ come from the germline V gene (reference sequence). DNA for the CDR3: TGTGCCAGCAGCATTACAGGGAGGCACTACGAGCAGTACTTC. Its translation: CASSITGRHYEQYF.

The table lists this clonotype with many counts. The V and J genes are TRBV7-9 and TRBJ2-1, with D hard to call. The CDR3 has 13 amino acids. Between the trimmed V and J ends, which lost 6 bases and 5 bases, there was a span of 11 bases. Germline CDR1 SEHNR, CDR2 FQNEAQ (reference sequence). The CDR3 here is CASRLGQHNEQFF. In DNA, the CDR3 is TGTGCCAGCAGACTTGGGCAGCACAATGAGCAGTTCTTC.

This clonotype has at least ten counts. Written as DNA, the CDR3 is TGTGCCAGCAGGCATTCACGGGACAGGGGGCTAGACTATGGCTACACCTTC. It yields the protein CASRHSRDRGLDYGYTF. The chain has TRBV12-3 or TRBV12-4 and TRBJ1-2, with TRBD1 matching over 12 bases. The CDR3 spans 17 residues. Trimming at V came to 6 bases and at J to 3 bases, leaving 11 bases not matched to a gene.

This clonotype was observed a few times. The J gene is TRBJ2-7, the V gene TRBV3-1; D is unresolved. Germline V lookup: CDR1 LGHDT, CDR2 YNNKEL (reference sequence). The germline V and J ends were trimmed by 6 bases and 6 bases, with 15 bases remaining between them. The CDR3 extends over 13 amino acids. CDR3: CASRGIGETEQYF. The CDR3 DNA follows: TGTGCCAGCAGAGGAATTGGGGAAACCGAGCAGTACTTC.

The chain recombines TRBV27 with TRBJ2-1, with D possibly being TRBD1 or TRBD2 (5 bases each). With 7 bases removed from V and 5 bases from J, the gap between germline ends came to 12 bases. The CDR3 consists of 13 residues. Germline CDR1 MNHEY, CDR2 SMNVEV (reference sequence). The DNA for the CDR3 is TGTGCCAGCAAGAGGGGCCGGGACAATGAGCAGTTCTTC. It specifies CASKRGRDNEQFF.

In this sample, this clonotype turned up a few times. The genes are TRBV6-2 or TRBV6-3 and TRBJ2-3; D uncertain. The V gene lost 5 bases and the J gene lost 0 bases, with 6 bases spanning the gap. The CDR3 totals 13 residues. Germline assignment: CDR1 MNHEY and CDR2 SVGEGT. The CDR3 nucleotides read TGTGCCAGCAGTGGCCAGAGCACAGATACGCAGTATTTT. This gives the protein CASSGQSTDTQYF.

The chain recombines TRBV9 with TRBJ1-2; 7 bases are shared with TRBD1. Germline CDR1 reads SGDLS; CDR2 reads YYNGEE. After removal of 0 bases from V and 5 bases from J, the junction contained 10 bases not matched to a gene. This CDR3 region has 16 residues. CDR3 loop: CASSVEFGGTAYGYTF. Here the CDR3 DNA reads TGTGCCAGCAGCGTAGAATTTGGGGGGACAGCATATGGCTACACCTTC.

The chain uses TRBV10-3 and TRBJ1-2, with 10 bases identical to TRBD1. Germline V lookup: CDR1 ENHRY, CDR2 SYGVKD. This CDR3 region has 13 residues. J gave up 6 bases and V 4 bases, and 2 bases lay outside the gene matches. The CDR3 loop reads CAISGDRGDGYTF. CDR3 nucleotides: TGTGCCATCAGTGGGGACAGGGGAGATGGCTACACCTTC.

The chain links TRBV24-1 to TRBJ2-1; 10 positions agree with TRBD1. Unmatched junction bases numbered 2, after V lost 8 bases and J lost 5 bases. Germline V lookup: CDR1 KGHDR, CDR2 SFDVKD. CDR3 size: 13 residues. The CDR3 here is CATKDRGDNEQFF. As DNA, the CDR3 is TGTGCCACCAAGGACAGGGGGGACAATGAGCAGTTCTTC.

The genes are TRBV2 and TRBJ1-1; D unresolved. V gave up 8 bases and J gave up 4 bases, with 8 bases separating them. The CDR3 loop spans 11 amino acids. CDR1 and CDR2 from the germline V gene are SNHLY and FYNNEI. The CDR3 region is CASPRATEAFF. CDR3 sequence (DNA): TGTGCCAGCCCGCGAGCCACTGAAGCTTTCTTT.

The chain uses TRBV7-2 and TRBJ2-2; D unclear. Trimming took 5 bases from V and 0 from J, leaving 16 bases between them. Germline V gene lookup returns CDR1 SGHTA and CDR2 FQGNSA. CDR3 size: 17 residues. CDR3 DNA sequence: TGTGCCAGCAGCCCGGCGGACCCAAAGCCGAACACCGGGGAGCTGTTTTTT. Translated: CASSPADPKPNTGELFF. The whole variable domain, filled in from reference TRBV7-2 and TRBJ2-2, reads GAGVSQSPSNKVTEKGKDVELRCDPISGHTALYWYRQSLGQGLEFLIYFQGNSAPDKSGLPSDRFSAERTGGSVSTLTIQRTQQEDSAVYLCASSPADPKPNTGELFFGEGSRLTVL.